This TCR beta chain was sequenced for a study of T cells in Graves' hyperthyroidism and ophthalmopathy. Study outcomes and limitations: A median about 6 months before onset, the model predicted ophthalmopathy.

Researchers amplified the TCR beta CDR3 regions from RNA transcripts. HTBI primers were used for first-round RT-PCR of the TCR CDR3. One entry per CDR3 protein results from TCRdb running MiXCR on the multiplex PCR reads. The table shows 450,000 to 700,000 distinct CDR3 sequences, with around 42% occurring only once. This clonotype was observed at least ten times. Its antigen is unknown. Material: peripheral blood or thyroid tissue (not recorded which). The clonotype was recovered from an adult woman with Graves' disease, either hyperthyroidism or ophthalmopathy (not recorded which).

For the CDR3, the DNA is TGTGCCAGCAGCCACCACGTCGACAGGGTGGATCAGCCCCAGCATTTT. Amino acid sequence: CASSHHVDRVDQPQHF. The rearrangement links TRBV4-2 to TRBJ1-5; 7 nucleotides match TRBD1. This CDR3 contains 16 residues. J lost 5 bases, V lost 3 bases, and 10 bases had no gene match. Germline CDR1 is LGHNA and CDR2 is YNFKEQ.